The T cell receptor beta chain described here comes from a study of blood T cells in healthy people across ages. Study as a whole: Every two T cells gave about one barcoded beta molecule via template switching. Study conclusions and caveats: Fewer expanded clones and more diversity marked long-lived versus aged donors. Shifts in expanded clonotypes may have been confounded by donor CMV status, which was unknown.

Through a sample-barcoded 5' primer and a J-beta primer mix, a second PCR was run for roughly 6 to 11 cycles. TCRdb reprocessed the 5' RACE reads via MiXCR and lists one record per CDR3 protein. The data hold just under 550,000 distinct CDR3 sequences, with around 24% observed a single time. Donation came from healthy Caucasian individuals in Russia who were aged 6 to 90. The V gene's germline CDR1 is LNHDA and CDR2 SQIVND (reference sequence). The germline V and J ends were trimmed by 1 base and 5 bases, with 14 bases remaining between them. This CDR3 has 15 residues. About this clonotype: Its specificity is not known.

In addition, the sample was reused for a study of T cells of mothers and their children.

The specimen was blood. The rearrangement links TRBV19 to TRBJ2-5; the D is unclear. This clonotype originated in a boy younger than 18 in good health. The CDR3 loop is CASSIASSALETQYF. The CDR3 bases are TGTGCCAGTAGTATAGCGTCGAGCGCCCTTGAGACCCAGTACTTC.